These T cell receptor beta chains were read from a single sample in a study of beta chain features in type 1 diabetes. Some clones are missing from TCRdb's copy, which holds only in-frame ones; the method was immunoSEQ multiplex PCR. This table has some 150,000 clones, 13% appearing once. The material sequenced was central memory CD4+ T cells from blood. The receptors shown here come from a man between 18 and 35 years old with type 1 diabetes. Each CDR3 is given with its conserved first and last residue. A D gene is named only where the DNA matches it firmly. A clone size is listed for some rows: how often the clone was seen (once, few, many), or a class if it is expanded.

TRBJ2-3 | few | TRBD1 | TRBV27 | CASSFLTGTGTDTQYF | TGTGCCAGCAGTTTCCTGACAGGGACGGGGACAGATACGCAGTATTTT
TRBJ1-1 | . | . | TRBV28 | CASSTVNTEAFF | TGTGCCAGCAGTACGGTGAACACTGAAGCTTTCTTT
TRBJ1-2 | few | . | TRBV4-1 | CASSQATGRGGYTF | TGCGCCAGCAGCCAAGCCACAGGGCGTGGTGGCTACACCTTC
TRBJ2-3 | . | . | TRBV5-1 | CASSFQDLTDTQYF | TGCGCCAGCAGCTTTCAGGACCTCACAGATACGCAGTATTTT
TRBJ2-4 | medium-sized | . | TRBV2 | CASSPRGPGKNIQYF | TGTGCCAGCAGTCCCCGGGGGCCGGGCAAAAACATTCAGTACTTC
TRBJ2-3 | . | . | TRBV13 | CASSVRDTQYF | TGTGCCAGCAGTGTTAGGGATACGCAGTATTTT
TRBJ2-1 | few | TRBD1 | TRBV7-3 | CASSLGQGEYNEQFF | TGTGCCAGCAGCTTGGGACAGGGGGAATACAATGAGCAGTTCTTC
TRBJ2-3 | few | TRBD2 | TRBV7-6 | CASSLMLAGDTDTQYF | TGTGCCAGCAGCTTAATGCTAGCGGGAGACACAGATACGCAGTATTTT
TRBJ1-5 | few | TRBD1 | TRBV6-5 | CASSPTGGGNQPQHF | TGTGCCAGCAGTCCCACAGGGGGAGGCAATCAGCCCCAGCATTTT
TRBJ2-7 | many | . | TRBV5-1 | CASSITTGYEQYF | TGCGCCAGCAGCATCACTACAGGGTACGAGCAGTACTTC
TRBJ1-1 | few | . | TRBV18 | CASSTTGTETEAFF | TGTGCCAGCTCAACAACAGGGACGGAGACTGAAGCTTTCTTT
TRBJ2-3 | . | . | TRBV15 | CATSRDVGTDTQYF | TGTGCCACCAGCAGAGATGTTGGCACAGATACGCAGTATTTT
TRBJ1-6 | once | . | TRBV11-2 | CASSPLGGNNSPLHF | TGTGCCAGCAGCCCTCTGGGGGGAAATAATTCACCCCTCCACTTT
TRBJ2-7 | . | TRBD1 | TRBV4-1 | CASSQEGTGLLEQYF | TGCGCCAGCAGCCAAGAGGGGACAGGGTTACTGGAGCAGTACTTC
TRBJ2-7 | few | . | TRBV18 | CASSPPDTYEQYF | TGTGCCAGCTCACCGCCGGACACCTACGAGCAGTACTTC
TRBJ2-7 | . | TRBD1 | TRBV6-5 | CASSSGTAATYEQYF | TGTGCCAGCAGTTCCGGGACAGCGGCGACCTACGAGCAGTACTTC
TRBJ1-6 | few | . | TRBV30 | CAYAGTGNSPLHF | TGTGCCTACGCAGGGACCGGGAATTCACCCCTCCACTTT
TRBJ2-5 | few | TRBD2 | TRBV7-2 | CASSWRLAAQETQYF | TGTGCCAGCAGCTGGAGACTAGCGGCACAAGAGACCCAGTACTTC
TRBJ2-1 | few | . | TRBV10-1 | CASSESGRDNEQFF | TGCGCCAGCAGTGAGTCGGGGCGGGACAATGAGCAGTTCTTC
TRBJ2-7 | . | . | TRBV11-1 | CASSWTKSYEQYF | TGTGCCAGCAGCTGGACAAAATCCTACGAGCAGTACTTC
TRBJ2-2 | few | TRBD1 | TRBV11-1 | CASSPTRGTGELFF | TGTGCCAGCAGCCCGACCAGGGGGACCGGGGAGCTGTTTTTT
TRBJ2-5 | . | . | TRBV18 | CASSPMETQYF | TGTGCCAGCTCACCAATGGAGACCCAGTACTTC
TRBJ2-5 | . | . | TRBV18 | CASSPVMGGGETQYF | TGTGCCAGCTCACCTGTGATGGGGGGCGGAGAGACCCAGTACTTC
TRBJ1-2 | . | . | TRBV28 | CASSLGPGIYGYTF | TGTGCCAGCAGTTTAGGTCCAGGGATCTATGGCTACACCTTC
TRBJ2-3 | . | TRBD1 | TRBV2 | CASSDQTGGTDTQYF | TGTGCCAGCAGTGATCAGACAGGGGGTACAGATACGCAGTATTTT
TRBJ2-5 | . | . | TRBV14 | CASSQDRIQETQYF | TGTGCCAGCAGCCAAGATCGAATTCAAGAGACCCAGTACTTC
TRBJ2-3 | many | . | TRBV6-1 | CASPVPGGGTDTQYF | TGTGCCAGCCCTGTACCGGGGGGCGGCACAGATACGCAGTATTTT
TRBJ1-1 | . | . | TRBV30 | CAWSPGVNTEAFF | TGTGCCTGGAGTCCCGGGGTGAACACTGAAGCTTTCTTT
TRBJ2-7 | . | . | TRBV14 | CASSQKSARIYEQYF | TGTGCCAGCAGCCAAAAGTCAGCCAGGATCTACGAGCAGTACTTC
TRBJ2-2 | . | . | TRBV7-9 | CASRRGRAGELFF | TGTGCCAGCAGGCGGGGGCGAGCCGGGGAGCTGTTTTTT
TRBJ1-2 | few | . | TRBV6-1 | CASSERSGGYTF | TGTGCCAGCAGTGAACGATCGGGAGGCTACACCTTC
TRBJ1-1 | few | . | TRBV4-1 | CASSQEQTLTEAFF | TGCGCCAGCAGCCAAGAACAGACCTTAACGGAAGCTTTCTTT
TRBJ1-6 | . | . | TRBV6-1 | CASCSSFRSPLHF | TGTGCCAGCTGCTCCAGCTTTCGGTCACCCCTCCACTTT